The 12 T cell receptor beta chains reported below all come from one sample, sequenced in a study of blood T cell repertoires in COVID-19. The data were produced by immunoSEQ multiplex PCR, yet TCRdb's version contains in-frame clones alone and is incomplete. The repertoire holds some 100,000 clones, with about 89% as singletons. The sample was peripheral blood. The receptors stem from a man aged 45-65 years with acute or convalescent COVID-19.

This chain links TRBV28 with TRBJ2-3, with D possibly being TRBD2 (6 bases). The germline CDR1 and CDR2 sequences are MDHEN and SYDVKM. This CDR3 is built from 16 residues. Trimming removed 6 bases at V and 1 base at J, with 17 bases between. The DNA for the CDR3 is TGTGCCAGCAGCCCTCCCGGGAGCTGGGGCACAGATACGCAGTATTTT. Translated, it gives CASSPPGSWGTDTQYF.

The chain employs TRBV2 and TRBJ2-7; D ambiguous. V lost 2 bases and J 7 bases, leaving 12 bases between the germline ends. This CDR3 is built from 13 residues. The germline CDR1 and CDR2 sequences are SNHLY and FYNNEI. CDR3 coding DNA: TGTGCCAGCAGTGAATTGGCACCCATGGAGCAGTACTTC. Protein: CASSELAPMEQYF.

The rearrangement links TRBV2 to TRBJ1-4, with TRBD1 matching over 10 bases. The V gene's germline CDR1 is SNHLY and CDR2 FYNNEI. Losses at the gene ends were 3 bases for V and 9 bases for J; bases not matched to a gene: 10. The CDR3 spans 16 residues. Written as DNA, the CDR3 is TGTGCCAGCAGTGATTTCCAGGGACAGGGGTTAAAAAAACTGTTTTTT. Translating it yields CASSDFQGQGLKKLFF.

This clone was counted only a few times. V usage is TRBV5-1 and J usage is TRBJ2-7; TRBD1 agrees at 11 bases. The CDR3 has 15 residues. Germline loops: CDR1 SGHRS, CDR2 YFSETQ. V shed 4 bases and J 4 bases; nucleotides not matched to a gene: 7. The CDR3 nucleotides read TGCGCCAGCAGCCCATGGACAGGGGGCCTGTACGAGCAGTACTTC. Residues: CASSPWTGGLYEQYF.

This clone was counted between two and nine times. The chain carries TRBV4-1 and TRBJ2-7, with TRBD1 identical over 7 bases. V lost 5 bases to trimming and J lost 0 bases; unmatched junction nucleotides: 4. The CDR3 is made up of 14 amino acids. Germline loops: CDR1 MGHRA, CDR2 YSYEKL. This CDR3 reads CASSEGQASYEQYF. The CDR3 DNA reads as TGCGCCAGCAGCGAAGGACAGGCCTCCTACGAGCAGTACTTC.

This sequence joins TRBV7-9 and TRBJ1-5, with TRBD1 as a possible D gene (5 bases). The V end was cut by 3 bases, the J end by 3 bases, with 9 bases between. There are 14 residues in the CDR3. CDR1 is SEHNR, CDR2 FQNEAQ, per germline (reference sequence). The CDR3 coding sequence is TGTGCCAGCAGCTTGGAAGGGGCCAATCAGCCCCAGCATTTT. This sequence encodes CASSLEGANQPQHF.

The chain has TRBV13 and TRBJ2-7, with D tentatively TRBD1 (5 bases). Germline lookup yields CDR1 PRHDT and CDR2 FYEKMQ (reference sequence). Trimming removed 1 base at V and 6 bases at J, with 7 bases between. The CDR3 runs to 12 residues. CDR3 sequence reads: CASSLVGAEQYF. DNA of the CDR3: TGTGCCAGCAGCTTAGTAGGGGCCGAGCAGTACTTC.

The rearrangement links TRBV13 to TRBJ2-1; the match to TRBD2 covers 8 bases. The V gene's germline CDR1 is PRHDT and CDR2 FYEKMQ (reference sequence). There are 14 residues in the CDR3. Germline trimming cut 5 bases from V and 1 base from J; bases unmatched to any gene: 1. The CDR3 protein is CASSRGGSYNEQFF. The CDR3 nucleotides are TGTGCCAGCAGCCGCGGGGGGTCCTACAATGAGCAGTTCTTC.

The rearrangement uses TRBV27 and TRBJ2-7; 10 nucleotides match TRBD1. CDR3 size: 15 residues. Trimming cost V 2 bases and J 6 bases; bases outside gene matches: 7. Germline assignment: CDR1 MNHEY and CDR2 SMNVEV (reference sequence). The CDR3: CASSLEGDRGFEQYF. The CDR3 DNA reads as TGTGCCAGCAGTTTAGAGGGGGACAGGGGCTTCGAGCAGTACTTC.

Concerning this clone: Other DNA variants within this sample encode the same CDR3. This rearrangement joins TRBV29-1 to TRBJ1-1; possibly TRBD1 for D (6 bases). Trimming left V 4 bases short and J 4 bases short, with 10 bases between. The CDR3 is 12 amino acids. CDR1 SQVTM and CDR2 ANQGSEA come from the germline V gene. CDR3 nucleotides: TGCAGCGTTGGCCAAGGGGGCACTGAAGCTTTCTTT. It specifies CSVGQGGTEAFF. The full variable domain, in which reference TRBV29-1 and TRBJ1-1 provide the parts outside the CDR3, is SAVISQKPSRDICQRGTSLTIQCQVDSQVTMMFWYRQQPGQSLTLIATANQGSEATYESGFVIDKFPISRPNLTFSTLTVSNMSPEDSSIYLCSVGQGGTEAFFGQGTRLTVV.

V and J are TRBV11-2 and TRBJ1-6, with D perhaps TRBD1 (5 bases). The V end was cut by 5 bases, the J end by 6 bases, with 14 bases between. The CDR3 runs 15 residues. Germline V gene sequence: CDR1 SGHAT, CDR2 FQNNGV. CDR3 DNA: TGTGCCAGCAGCCCCCCCGGGACTTCTAATTCACCCCTCCACTTT. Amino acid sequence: CASSPPGTSNSPLHF.

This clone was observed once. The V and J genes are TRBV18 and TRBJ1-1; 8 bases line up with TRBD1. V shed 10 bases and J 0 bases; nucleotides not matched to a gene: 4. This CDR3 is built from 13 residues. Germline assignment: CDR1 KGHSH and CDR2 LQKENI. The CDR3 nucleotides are TGTGCCACCCAGGGGGCTATGAACACTGAAGCTTTCTTT. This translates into CATQGAMNTEAFF.